Presented here are 13 T cell receptor beta chains from one specimen sequenced in a study of identical twins. TCRdb re-called the 5' RACE reads through MiXCR, storing one row per CDR3 protein. Of under 300,000 distinct CDR3 sequences listed, over 9.5% were seen once; the top ten hold 3.5% to 4.5%. The same sample was also studied in work on yellow fever vaccine responses in identical twins.

The sequenced sample was memory (CD45RO+) T cells sorted from blood. Receptors originate from a woman aged 18 to 35 in good health.

The rearrangement uses TRBV12-3 or TRBV12-4 and TRBJ2-7; maybe TRBD2 (7 bases). V dropped 2 bases and J dropped 7 bases, with 12 bases sitting between them. This CDR3 region has 13 residues. The CDR3 loop is CASSLRGAGEQYF. In DNA form, the CDR3 reads TGTGCCAGCAGTTTACGGGGGGCCGGAGAGCAGTACTTC.

The table lists this clonotype with many counts. The chain carries TRBV12-3 or TRBV12-4 and TRBJ2-3; 7 nucleotides agree with TRBD2. After removal of 8 bases from V and 4 bases from J, the junction contained 12 bases not matched to a gene. The CDR3 has 15 residues. CDR3 protein: CASRHGRQIADTQYF. CDR3 coding DNA: TGTGCCAGCCGCCACGGGAGGCAGATCGCAGATACGCAGTATTTT.

This clonotype has a handful of counts. The rearrangement links TRBV2 to TRBJ1-6; tentative D call: TRBD1 (6 bases). The CDR3 spans 15 residues. The germline V gene has CDR1 SNHLY and CDR2 FYNNEI. Between the trimmed V and J ends, which lost 3 bases and 10 bases, there was a span of 16 bases. CDR3 coding DNA: TGTGCCAGCAGTGATGCCGCAGGGGACTACTCACCCCTCCACTTT. This gives the protein CASSDAAGDYSPLHF.

This clonotype has only a few counts. The chain combines TRBV5-1 with TRBJ2-3; 11 bases are a match to TRBD2. Germline V lookup: CDR1 SGHRS, CDR2 YFSETQ. With 3 bases clipped from V and 6 bases from J, the junction kept 9 bases outside the gene matches. This CDR3 has 16 residues. The CDR3 region is CASSSGLSGGADTQYF. CDR3 nucleotide sequence: TGCGCCAGCAGCTCGGGCCTTAGCGGGGGGGCGGATACGCAGTATTTT. The full variable domain, in which reference TRBV5-1 and TRBJ2-3 provide the parts outside the CDR3, is KAGVTQTPRYLIKTRGQQVTLSCSPISGHRSVSWYQQTPGQGLQFLFEYFSETQRNKGNFPGRFSGRQFSNSRSEMNVSTLELGDSALYLCASSSGLSGGADTQYFGPGTRLTVL.

This clonotype was seen only once. The rearrangement joins TRBV27 to TRBJ2-3; 9 nucleotides match TRBD1. The CDR3 has 16 residues. The ends lost 6 bases at V and 3 bases at J; junction bases unmatched: 10. The germline V gene encodes CDR1 MNHEY and CDR2 SMNVEV (reference sequence). DNA for the CDR3: TGTGCCAGCAGGACGCTAGGGACAGGGCGGACAGATACGCAGTATTTT. This sequence encodes CASRTLGTGRTDTQYF.

This clonotype was found many times. V and J are TRBV29-1 and TRBJ2-1; TRBD1 matches at 8 bases. Trimming removed 6 bases from V and 8 bases from J; junction bases left unmatched: 12. The CDR3 is 14 residues long. The germline V gene has CDR1 SQVTM and CDR2 ANQGSEA. The CDR3, as DNA: TGCAGCGTCGCCCCAGGGGGCTCCAGCCATGAGCAGTTCTTC. It yields the protein CSVAPGGSSHEQFF.

The sample holds a few counts of this clonotype. V and J are TRBV4-2 and TRBJ2-7; tentatively, D is TRBD1 (6 bases). With 2 bases removed from V and 3 bases from J, the gap between germline ends came to 20 bases. CDR1 is LGHNA and CDR2 is YNFKEQ in the germline V gene. The CDR3 has 17 amino acids. Written as DNA, the CDR3 is TGTGCCAGCAGCCAAAATAGTGGGGGCTCAGGAGGCTACGAGCAGTACTTC. It is translated as CASSQNSGGSGGYEQYF.

The gene calls are TRBV20-1 and TRBJ2-1, with TRBD1 matching 9 bases. The germline CDR1 and CDR2 sequences are DFQATT and SNEGSKA (reference sequence). This CDR3 has 14 residues. V dropped 6 bases and J dropped 0; count of bases not matched to a gene: 3. CDR3 sequence reads: CSAGGQGSYNEQFF. The DNA of the CDR3 is TGCAGTGCGGGGGGACAGGGCTCCTACAATGAGCAGTTCTTC.

The CDR3 nucleotides read TGTGCCAGCTCACCACTAAGTATGGCCGGCGGAGGTGAGCAGTACTTC. This gives the protein CASSPLSMAGGGEQYF. The V and J genes are TRBV18 and TRBJ2-7; D perhaps matches TRBD2 (5 bases). Trimming cost V 1 base and J 7 bases, with 20 bases left between them. CDR1 and CDR2 (germline): KGHSH, LQKENI. This CDR3 spans 16 amino acids.

This clonotype was seen more than once but under ten times. The chain links TRBV5-1 to TRBJ2-1; 8 nucleotides agree with TRBD2. V lost 0 bases and J lost 6; bases outside the gene matches: 5. The CDR3 totals 15 residues. CDR1 is SGHRS, CDR2 YFSETQ, per germline. CDR3 sequence: CASSLAGGLSNEQFF. The CDR3 nucleotides read TGCGCCAGCAGCTTGGCGGGAGGGCTCTCCAATGAGCAGTTCTTC.

This clonotype occurred a few times. The chain recombines TRBV5-1 with TRBJ2-1; 12 nucleotides line up with TRBD1. Per germline, CDR1 SGHRS and CDR2 YFSETQ. The V and J ends lost 2 bases and 9 bases, in that order; junction bases with no gene match: 6. The length of the CDR3 is 15 residues. The CDR3 nucleotides are TGCGCCAGCAGCTTACCGGGACAGGGGGCGAGTGAGCAGTTCTTC. It encodes CASSLPGQGASEQFF. Looking up the rest from reference TRBV5-1 and TRBJ2-1 gives the full variable domain: KAGVTQTPRYLIKTRGQQVTLSCSPISGHRSVSWYQQTPGQGLQFLFEYFSETQRNKGNFPGRFSGRQFSNSRSEMNVSTLELGDSALYLCASSLPGQGASEQFFGPGTRLTVL.

This clonotype was counted ten times or more. The CDR3 is CASSLGTSGAYNEQFF. The DNA for the CDR3 is TGTGCCAGCAGTTTGGGGACTAGCGGGGCCTACAATGAGCAGTTCTTC. The chain has TRBV12-3 or TRBV12-4 and TRBJ2-1, with 13 bases matching TRBD2. With V trimmed by 3 bases and J by 2 bases, 1 base remained unmatched. CDR3 length: 16 residues.

The chain links TRBV10-2 to TRBJ2-1; TRBD2 agrees at 10 bases. Per the germline V gene, CDR1 is WSHSY and CDR2 is SAAADI. The CDR3 has 15 amino acids. Germline trimming cut 5 bases from V and 8 bases from J; bases unmatched to any gene: 9. The CDR3 sequence is CASSHTSGKFDEQFF. The CDR3 DNA is TGCGCCAGCAGTCACACTAGCGGGAAGTTCGATGAGCAGTTCTTC.